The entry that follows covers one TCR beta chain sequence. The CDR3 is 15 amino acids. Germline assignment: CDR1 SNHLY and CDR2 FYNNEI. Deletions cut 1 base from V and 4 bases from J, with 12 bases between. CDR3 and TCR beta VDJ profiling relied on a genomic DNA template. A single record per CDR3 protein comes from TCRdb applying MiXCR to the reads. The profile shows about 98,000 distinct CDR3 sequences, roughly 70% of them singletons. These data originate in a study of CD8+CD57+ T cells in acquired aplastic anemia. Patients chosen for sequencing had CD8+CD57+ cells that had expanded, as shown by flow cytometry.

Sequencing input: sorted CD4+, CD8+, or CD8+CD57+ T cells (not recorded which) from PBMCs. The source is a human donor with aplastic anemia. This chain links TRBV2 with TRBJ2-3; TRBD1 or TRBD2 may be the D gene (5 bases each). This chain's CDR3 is CASSEEGTGADTQYF. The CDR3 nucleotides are TGTGCCAGCAGTGAAGAGGGGACCGGGGCAGATACGCAGTATTTT.